These T cell receptor beta chains were read from a single sample in a study of blood T cell repertoires in COVID-19. The assay was immunoSEQ multiplex PCR, and TCRdb's table has in-frame clones only and misses some. The sample shows about 260,000 clones, over 80% of them seen only once. The sequenced material came from peripheral blood. The receptors were gathered from a woman in her thirties or forties who had recovered from COVID-19. The CDR3 runs from the conserved cysteine through the conserved F or W. The D gene is left open where the match is weak. Clone size appears in some rows only: once, few, many, or a class for an expanded clone.

cdr3_aa	cdr3_nt	v_call	clone_size	j_call	d_call
CASSFRGTDTQYF	TGTGCCAGCAGCTTTCGGGGCACAGATACGCAGTATTTT	TRBV13	-	TRBJ2-3	-
CAGRRASGLGTQYF	TGTGCGGGGCGTCGGGCTAGCGGTTTAGGTACGCAGTATTTT	TRBV6-5	-	TRBJ2-3	TRBD2
CATSEDRGGTDTQYF	TGTGCCACCAGTGAGGACAGGGGTGGCACAGATACGCAGTATTTT	TRBV24-1	-	TRBJ2-3	TRBD1
CASSHQGNTEAFF	TGTGCCAGCAGTCATCAGGGGAACACTGAAGCTTTCTTT	TRBV6-2/TRBV6-3	-	TRBJ1-1	-
CATSAGYNEQFF	TGTGCCACCAGCGCGGGCTACAATGAGCAGTTCTTC	TRBV15	-	TRBJ2-1	-
CATLGRVGDNEQFF	TGTGCCACCCTAGGCAGGGTAGGGGACAATGAGCAGTTCTTC	TRBV24-1	-	TRBJ2-1	-
CASSWGARTDQYGYTF	TGCGCCAGCAGCTGGGGAGCCCGGACGGACCAATATGGCTACACCTTC	TRBV5-1	-	TRBJ1-2	-
CASTGTAKPGWYEQFF	TGTGCCAGCACGGGGACAGCAAAACCAGGGTGGTATGAGCAGTTCTTC	TRBV2	-	TRBJ2-1	TRBD1
CSVRQGGEQYF	TGCAGCGTTCGACAGGGTGGTGAGCAGTACTTC	TRBV29-1	-	TRBJ2-7	TRBD1
CASSTGTDYNEQFF	TGCGCCAGCAGCACCGGGACTGACTACAATGAGCAGTTCTTC	TRBV5-1	once	TRBJ2-1	-
CASSPLARANYGYTF	TGTGCCAGCAGCCCCCTTGCTAGAGCTAACTATGGCTACACCTTC	TRBV9	-	TRBJ1-2	-
CASSFGTGEIGYTF	TGTGCCAGCAGCTTCGGGACAGGGGAGATTGGCTACACCTTC	TRBV5-6	-	TRBJ1-2	TRBD1
CASSQGEGSPQHF	TGTGCCAGCAGCCAAGGGGAGGGTTCGCCCCAGCATTTT	TRBV3-1/TRBV3-2	-	TRBJ1-5	-
CASSLSGQRQETQYF	TGCGCCAGCAGCTTGTCGGGACAGAGGCAAGAGACCCAGTACTTC	TRBV5-1	-	TRBJ2-5	TRBD1
CATSDRQGDVTDTQYF	TGTGCCACCAGTGATCGACAGGGAGATGTGACAGATACGCAGTATTTT	TRBV24-1	-	TRBJ2-3	TRBD1
CASRTGFATEAFF	TGTGCCAGCAGGACAGGGTTTGCAACTGAAGCTTTCTTT	TRBV2	few	TRBJ1-1	TRBD1
CASSGGLNYEQYF	TGCGCCAGCAGCGGGGGACTGAACTACGAGCAGTACTTC	TRBV5-1	few	TRBJ2-7	-
CASSSPGLSSEAFF	TGTGCCAGCAGCTCGCCTGGTCTAAGCTCTGAAGCTTTCTTT	TRBV7-9	-	TRBJ1-1	-
CASSAGQGGNEQFF	TGCGCCAGCAGCGCGGGACAGGGGGGAAATGAGCAGTTCTTC	TRBV5-1	-	TRBJ2-1	TRBD1
CASSQAGAYEKLFF	TGTGCCAGCAGCCAAGCAGGGGCGTATGAAAAACTGTTTTTT	TRBV3-1/TRBV3-2	few	TRBJ1-4	-
CASSLDLWNTEAFF	TGTGCCAGCAGCTTAGATCTGTGGAACACTGAAGCTTTCTTT	TRBV11-2	-	TRBJ1-1	-
CASSRRDWSGASRETQYF	TGTGCCAGCAGCAGACGGGACTGGAGCGGGGCCAGTCGGGAGACCCAGTACTTC	TRBV7-2	-	TRBJ2-5	TRBD2
CASSHRGGRDTEAFF	TGTGCCAGCAGCCACCGCGGGGGAAGGGACACTGAAGCTTTCTTT	TRBV16	-	TRBJ1-1	-
CASSYSIGGGEYNADQPQHF	TGTGCCAGCAGTTACTCGATCGGGGGGGGCGAATATAATGCCGATCAGCCCCAGCATTTT	TRBV6-2/TRBV6-3	-	TRBJ1-5	-
CASQSSGSYEQYF	TGTGCCAGTCAGTCCAGCGGGTCCTACGAGCAGTACTTC	TRBV12-3/TRBV12-4	-	TRBJ2-7	-
CASSVGGIDEKLFF	TGCGCCAGCAGCGTGGGAGGTATTGATGAAAAACTGTTTTTT	TRBV5-1	-	TRBJ1-4	-
CASRPTVAYEQYF	TGTGCCAGCAGACCGACTGTCGCCTACGAGCAGTACTTC	TRBV6-5	-	TRBJ2-7	-
CASSMGTGYQPQHF	TGTGCCAGTAGTATGGGGACAGGGTACCAGCCCCAGCATTTT	TRBV19	few	TRBJ1-5	TRBD1
CASSHLAQGETQYF	TGTGCCAGCAGCCACCTTGCCCAGGGGGAGACCCAGTACTTC	TRBV14	-	TRBJ2-5	-
CASSELGTGLYF	TGTGCCAGCAGTGAATTGGGGACAGGGTTGTACTTC	TRBV6-1	-	TRBJ2-7	TRBD1
CASSRSGGLNTEAFF	TGTGCCAGCAGTCGGTCAGGGGGATTGAACACTGAAGCTTTCTTT	TRBV6-5	-	TRBJ1-1	TRBD1
CASSEIDSRSGNTIYF	TGTGCCAGCAGTGAAATCGACAGCCGGTCTGGAAACACCATATATTTT	TRBV2	-	TRBJ1-3	-
CASRAGQANTGELFF	TGCGCCAGCAGAGCGGGACAGGCGAACACCGGGGAGCTGTTTTTT	TRBV5-1	-	TRBJ2-2	-
CASSQRLAGGQETQYF	TGCGCCAGCAGCCAGCGACTAGCGGGGGGGCAAGAGACCCAGTACTTC	TRBV4-1	-	TRBJ2-5	TRBD2
CASNRDTNSPLHF	TGTGCCAGCAACCGGGACACCAATTCACCCCTCCACTTT	TRBV2	few	TRBJ1-6	-
CASRDRAMYEQYF	TGTGCCAGCAGAGACAGGGCGATGTACGAGCAGTACTTC	TRBV12-3/TRBV12-4	-	TRBJ2-7	TRBD1